This paragraph reports one TCR beta chain. Its specificity is unknown. These data belong to a study of beta chain features in type 1 diabetes. Broader study findings: A moderate, significant TCRB CDR3 shortening appeared in type 1 diabetes across four CD4+ subsets.

The sequenced template was cDNA made from the entire isolated RNA. Reads from naive, central memory and regulatory T cell samples averaged about 3.9 million. Sequencing was performed with immunoSEQ multiplex PCR; in TCRdb, only in-frame clones are kept and a portion is missing. The data contain around 150,000 clones, 8% to 9.5% of them seen just once; the ten biggest clones take up around 0.5%. It was one heparinised blood draw, averaging roughly 100 mL, that each donor gave. Via the markers CD45RO/CCR7/CD25/CD127/CD95/CD27, stem cell-like memory, regulatory, central memory and naive CD4+ cells were sorted. Trimming took 0 bases from V and 5 from J; bases not matched to a gene: 5. CDR1 is SGDLS, CDR2 YYNGEE, per germline. The CDR3 extends over 16 amino acids.

This sequence originates from a woman between 18 and 29 years old with type 1 diabetes. The sample comprised central memory CD4+ T cells from blood. J is TRBJ2-5 and V is TRBV9; 12 bases match TRBD2. CDR3 nucleotides: TGTGCCAGCAGCGTAGGACTAGCGGGGGCGGGGGAGACCCAGTACTTC. This codes for CASSVGLAGAGETQYF.